The T cell receptor (beta chain) described here comes from a study of T cell changes during pregnancy in multiple sclerosis. The CDR3 contains 15 residues. Germline CDR1 is SEHNR and CDR2 is FQNEAQ (reference sequence). V lost 5 bases and J lost 0; bases outside the gene matches: 3. Repertoires were generated with immunoSEQ multiplex PCR, while TCRdb's copy carries only in-frame clones and drops some. This sample has about 89,000 clones, with about 93% found just once. The clonotype comes from a female donor with multiple sclerosis, enrolled in a pregnancy study. This specimen consisted of peripheral blood, obtained in the third trimester of pregnancy. The V call is TRBV7-9, the J call TRBJ2-7; TRBD2 agrees at 11 bases. The CDR3 region has the DNA TGTGCCAGCAGCCTCGGGACTAGCGGCTCCTACGAGCAGTACTTC. Residues: CASSLGTSGSYEQYF.